The 23 T cell receptor beta chains presented below share a single source sample, sequenced in a study of T cells after yellow fever vaccination. Via MiXCR, TCRdb re-called the 5' RACE reads, giving one row per CDR3 protein. The repertoire holds a few hundred thousand distinct CDR3 sequences, 4% seen once, with 20% to 30% in the top ten. The source was PBMCs, collected 5 days after the yellow fever booster vaccination. Receptors originate from a man between 18 and 35 years old who received the YFV17D yellow fever vaccine.

The table lists this clonotype with many counts. The V gene is TRBV5-1, the J gene TRBJ2-5, with TRBD1 as a possible D gene (6 bases). There are 14 residues in the CDR3. The V gene lost 4 bases and the J gene lost 1 base, with 11 bases spanning the gap. Germline V gene sequence: CDR1 SGHRS, CDR2 YFSETQ. The DNA for the CDR3 is TGCGCCAGCAGCGAACAGGGCTTCCAAGAGACCCAGTACTTC. Its protein is CASSEQGFQETQYF.

This clonotype was seen many times. The DNA of the CDR3 is TGCGCCAGCAGCTTGGGATTTAACTATGGCTACACCTTC. Residues: CASSLGFNYGYTF. The chain joins TRBV5-1 to TRBJ1-2; D remains unclear. The CDR3 consists of 13 residues. Germline loops: CDR1 SGHRS, CDR2 YFSETQ. Trimming left V 0 bases short and J 1 base short, with 4 bases between.

This rearrangement joins TRBV7-6 to TRBJ2-3, with TRBD2 as a possible D gene (5 bases). This CDR3 is built from 16 residues. V was shortened by 0 bases and J by 2 bases, with 12 bases between the two germline ends. Germline CDR1 SGHVS, CDR2 FNYEAQ. CDR3 DNA sequence: TGTGCCAGCAGCTTAGCGGGTCGGGGTAACACAGATACGCAGTATTTT. This translates into CASSLAGRGNTDTQYF.

This clonotype was picked up a small number of times. The chain combines TRBV6-5 with TRBJ2-1, with D possibly TRBD2 on 5 matching bases. Trimming stripped 1 base from V and 10 bases from J, with 23 bases between. The CDR3 is 17 residues long. Per the germline V gene, CDR1 is MNHEY and CDR2 is SVGAGI. CDR3 DNA: TGTGCCAGCAGTTACTTATCGGAACGGGGAGACTCTTGGGAGCAGTTCTTC. Encoded protein: CASSYLSERGDSWEQFF.

This clonotype was seen ten or more times. The genes are TRBV6-6 and TRBJ2-3; 7 bases line up with TRBD2. From germline, CDR1 is MNHNY and CDR2 SVGAGI (reference sequence). The CDR3 has 13 residues. The junction had 4 bases not matched to a gene; V was cut back by 7 bases and J by 3 bases. DNA for the CDR3: TGTGCCAGCATATGGGGGGGGACAGATACGCAGTATTTT. Amino acid sequence: CASIWGGTDTQYF.

The J gene is TRBJ1-4, the V gene TRBV18; D is perhaps TRBD1 (5 bases). The V and J ends lost 0 bases and 10 bases respectively, with 21 bases between them. Germline CDR1 and CDR2: KGHSH and LQKENI. This CDR3 contains 17 residues. The CDR3, as DNA: TGTGCCAGCTCACCACCGAGTCCAGGGACGGTGGAGGGAAAACTGTTTTTT. It specifies CASSPPSPGTVEGKLFF.

The CDR3 sequence is CASSPPGHSNQPQHF. CDR3 coding DNA: TGTGCCAGCAGCCCCCCAGGACATAGCAATCAGCCCCAGCATTTT. This chain uses TRBV7-3 with TRBJ1-5; D is possibly TRBD1 (5 bases). CDR1 and CDR2 from the germline V gene are SGHTA and FQGTGA. The V gene lost 5 bases and the J gene lost 0 bases, with 11 bases spanning the gap. The CDR3 contains 15 residues.

This clonotype has ten or more counts. J is TRBJ2-5 and V is TRBV20-1; no definite D call. V was clipped by 2 bases and J by 1 base, with 11 bases between them. Germline CDR1 DFQATT, CDR2 SNEGSKA (reference sequence). This CDR3 spans 14 amino acids. For the CDR3, the DNA is TGCAGTGCTAGAATCCCAGGAATCCAAGAGACCCAGTACTTC. The encoded protein is CSARIPGIQETQYF.

This clonotype appeared many times. Here the CDR3 reads CASSQDRGEKLFF. The CDR3 DNA reads as TGTGCCAGCAGCCAAGATAGGGGTGAAAAACTGTTTTTT. V gene TRBV14 combines with J gene TRBJ1-4, with D maybe TRBD1 (5 bases). Trimming stripped 0 bases from V and 7 bases from J, with 6 bases between. The CDR3 is 13 residues long. In germline, CDR1 is SGHDN, CDR2 FVKESK.

This clonotype was detected only a few times. The rearrangement links TRBV6-6 to TRBJ2-7, with a tentative D call TRBD2 (6 bases). Trimming cost V 4 bases and J 3 bases, with 19 bases left between them. The CDR3 runs 16 residues. Germline CDR1 reads MNHNY; CDR2 reads SVGAGI (reference sequence). The CDR3 DNA sequence: TGTGCCAGCAGTTCCTCAAATGGCAGGACTATCTACGAGCAGTACTTC. Its protein is CASSSSNGRTIYEQYF.

This clonotype showed up just a few times. The V call is TRBV6-2 or TRBV6-3, the J call TRBJ1-5; the D is unclear. Trimming took off 7 bases at V and 7 bases at J, with 17 bases between the two ends. This CDR3 is 14 amino acids long. CDR1 and CDR2 from the germline V gene are MNHEY and SVGEGT. In DNA form, the CDR3 reads TGTGCCAGCAATCGCGGCTCGGGCGGACAGCCCCAGCATTTT. This encodes CASNRGSGGQPQHF.

In its sample, this clonotype was seen many times. The CDR3 DNA reads as TGTGCCAGCAGGTTTAGCGGGGGGACAGATACGCAGTATTTT. It yields the protein CASRFSGGTDTQYF. The chain is built from TRBV7-3 and TRBJ2-3, with 10 bases fitting TRBD2. The CDR3 is made up of 14 amino acids. CDR1 SGHTA and CDR2 FQGTGA come from the germline V gene. The V segment lost 6 bases and the J segment 3 bases; nucleotides outside the gene matches: 3. Together with reference TRBV7-3 and TRBJ2-3, the CDR3 gives the full variable domain: GAGVSQTPSNKVTEKGKYVELRCDPISGHTALYWYRQSLGQGPEFLIYFQGTGAADDSGLPNDRFFAVRPEGSVSTLKIQRTERGDSAVYLCASRFSGGTDTQYFGPGTRLTVL.

This CDR3 reads CASSLVKWPGETQYF. CDR3 DNA sequence: TGTGCCAGCAGCTTAGTGAAGTGGCCAGGCGAGACCCAGTACTTC. The gene calls are TRBV11-1 and TRBJ2-5; unclear D gene. The V gene's germline CDR1 is SGHAT and CDR2 FQDESV (reference sequence). The CDR3 spans 15 residues. The V and J ends lost 1 base and 5 bases respectively, with 14 bases between them.

This clonotype was counted between two and nine times. This chain joins TRBV15 and TRBJ1-1; no definite D call. Germline lookup yields CDR1 LNHNV and CDR2 YYDKDF (reference sequence). V was cut by 5 bases and J by 8 bases, with 12 bases left in between. This CDR3 contains 12 residues. CDR3 amino acids: CATSSNLGEAFF. CDR3 sequence (DNA): TGTGCCACCAGCTCAAACTTGGGGGAAGCTTTCTTT.

This chain links TRBV6-5 with TRBJ2-5; TRBD2 matches at 12 bases. Trimming removed 6 bases from V and 5 bases from J; junction bases left unmatched: 1. Germline lookup yields CDR1 MNHEY and CDR2 SVGAGI. The CDR3 has 13 residues. The CDR3 reads CASRLAGGETQYF. The CDR3 nucleotides read TGTGCCAGCAGGCTAGCGGGGGGGGAGACCCAGTACTTC.

The J gene is TRBJ2-6, the V gene TRBV4-2; D is perhaps TRBD1 or TRBD2 (5 bases each). Trimming cost V 3 bases and J 2 bases, with 8 bases left between them. This CDR3 has 15 residues. Germline V CDR1 and CDR2: LGHNA, YNFKEQ. CDR3 sequence: CASSQGDAGANVLTF. DNA of the CDR3: TGTGCCAGCAGCCAGGGGGATGCTGGGGCCAACGTCCTGACTTTC.

This chain connects TRBV20-1 to TRBJ2-1; 10 bases map to TRBD2. The CDR3 length is 15 residues. Germline CDR1 reads DFQATT; CDR2 reads SNEGSKA (reference sequence). V shed 3 bases, J shed 8 bases, and the junction held 10 bases outside the gene matches. CDR3: CSARRAGGPRDEQFF. The CDR3 DNA sequence: TGCAGTGCTAGGAGAGCGGGGGGGCCGAGGGATGAGCAGTTCTTC.

In this sample, this clonotype turned up a few times. The V call is TRBV7-2, the J call TRBJ2-7, with a possible D match to TRBD2 (6 bases). The CDR3 has 15 amino acids. Germline V gene lookup returns CDR1 SGHTA and CDR2 FQGNSA. With 1 base removed from V and 0 bases from J, the gap between germline ends came to 10 bases. The CDR3 bases are TGTGCCAGCAGCTTAGGGGGAGGTAACTCCTACGAGCAGTACTTC. Its protein product is CASSLGGGNSYEQYF.

This clonotype was recorded at least ten times. The V and J genes are TRBV4-3 and TRBJ2-5, with 9 positions matching TRBD1. Germline V lookup: CDR1 LGHNA, CDR2 YSLEER. The trim removed 4 bases at V and 2 bases at J, leaving 5 bases unmatched. The CDR3 contains 15 residues. The CDR3 sequence: CASSLGQGLQETQYF. The CDR3 coding sequence is TGCGCCAGCAGCCTGGGACAGGGCTTGCAAGAGACCCAGTACTTC.

The gene calls are TRBV20-1 and TRBJ1-2, with D maybe TRBD1 (6 bases). Germline V gene lookup returns CDR1 DFQATT and CDR2 SNEGSKA (reference sequence). The CDR3 totals 12 residues. Trimming pared 6 bases from V and 8 bases from J, leaving 16 bases between. CDR3 residues: CSAHRQGNGYTF. DNA for the CDR3: TGCAGTGCCCACCGCCAGGGGAACGGCTACACCTTC.

This clonotype was recorded at least ten times. V and J are TRBV7-8 and TRBJ2-5; 12 positions agree with TRBD2. With 5 bases clipped from V and 5 bases from J, the junction kept 9 bases outside the gene matches. The CDR3 contains 16 residues. Per germline, CDR1 SGHVS and CDR2 FQNEAQ. The CDR3 spells CASSVLAGGQGETQYF. The CDR3 region has the DNA TGTGCCAGCAGCGTACTAGCGGGGGGCCAGGGGGAGACCCAGTACTTC.

This clonotype occurred many times. The chain links TRBV6-2 or TRBV6-3 to TRBJ1-5, with D possibly being TRBD1 (5 bases). The CDR3 covers 16 residues. Germline values: CDR1 MNHEY, CDR2 SVGEGT. Trimming took 6 bases from V and 2 from J, leaving 17 bases between them. The CDR3, as DNA: TGTGCCAGCAGCCCCGGGACCGTTGGGGGCAATCAGCCCCAGCATTTT. Amino acids: CASSPGTVGGNQPQHF.

In this sample, this clonotype turned up a few times. J is TRBJ2-1 and V is TRBV18; TRBD2 aligns across 11 bases. V shed 3 bases, J shed 0 bases, and the junction held 4 bases outside the gene matches. The CDR3 runs to 17 residues. CDR1 KGHSH and CDR2 LQKENI come from the germline V gene. Here the CDR3 reads CASSPNSGGDSYNEQFF. CDR3 DNA: TGTGCCAGCTCACCCAATAGCGGGGGGGACTCCTACAATGAGCAGTTCTTC.